This passage covers 27 T cell receptor beta chains from one sample sequenced in a study of control samples from healthy donors and cancer patients (dated by TCRdb to 2019 to 2021). Library preparation was by the immunoSEQ multiplex PCR assay. Sourced from immuneACCESS, this table was stored by TCRdb with only in-frame sequences that have V and J called. A share of the clones is absent; for the studies checked, an unresolved V gene accounts for under half, and the remainder has no known explanation. The sample records 170,000 or so clones, 85% to 95% of which are singletons. The top ten clonotypes cover 1.1% to 1.5% of the sample. Sequenced material: blood. These receptors all come from a woman aged 18-29 years in good health.

The V and J genes are TRBV7-9 and TRBJ2-7, with D perhaps TRBD1 (5 bases). Per germline, CDR1 SEHNR and CDR2 FQNEAQ (reference sequence). V lost 1 base, J lost 6 bases, and 16 bases lay in between. CDR3 size: 15 residues. This CDR3 reads CASSLVFRQPTEQYF. The CDR3 nucleotides are TGTGCCAGCAGCTTAGTGTTTCGACAGCCGACCGAGCAGTACTTC.

This chain links TRBV27 with TRBJ1-5; no definite D call. The CDR3 sequence is 16 residues long. Germline loops: CDR1 MNHEY, CDR2 SMNVEV (reference sequence). Trimming shortened V by 1 base and J by 3 bases, and 13 bases separated the two germline ends. For the CDR3, the DNA is TGTGCCAGCAGTTTATGGGGTGGTGCCCCCAATCAGCCCCAGCATTTT. It is translated as CASSLWGGAPNQPQHF.

The V call is TRBV6-2 or TRBV6-3, the J call TRBJ1-5; D is undetermined. The CDR3 spans 16 residues. V lost 5 bases and J 5 bases, leaving 19 bases between the germline ends. The V gene's germline CDR1 is MNHEY and CDR2 SVGEGT. For the CDR3, the DNA is TGTGCCAGCAGTCGAGGAGAAGGTGGGTGGGATCAGCCCCAGCATTTT. This gives the protein CASSRGEGGWDQPQHF.

This chain links TRBV5-4 with TRBJ1-1; D remains ambiguous. The CDR3 sequence is 15 residues long. Trimming pared 3 bases from V and 3 bases from J, leaving 15 bases between. Germline V lookup: CDR1 SGHNT, CDR2 YYREEE (reference sequence). The CDR3 DNA reads as TGTGCCAGCAGCTCACCCCGGCTGAGCGACACTGAAGCTTTCTTT. Translation: CASSSPRLSDTEAFF.

In this sample, this clone turned up once. The CDR3 region is CASSQYGNTGELFF. In nucleotides, the CDR3 is TGTGCCAGCAGCCAATATGGGAACACCGGGGAGCTGTTTTTT. The rearrangement uses TRBV16 and TRBJ2-2; the D is unclear. The CDR3 covers 14 residues. The V and J ends lost 1 base and 1 base respectively, with 4 bases between them. Germline V gene lookup returns CDR1 KGHSY and CDR2 FQNENV.

With respect to this clone: The same CDR3 is also encoded by other DNA sequences in this sample. The chain joins TRBV7-2 to TRBJ1-1; no definite D call. Germline V gene data show CDR1 as SGHTA and CDR2 as FQGNSA. This CDR3 has 13 residues. V was trimmed by 3 bases and J by 1 base, leaving 6 bases between them. In DNA form, the CDR3 reads TGTGCCAGCAGCTTTCAAAGGAACACTGAAGCTTTCTTT. This sequence encodes CASSFQRNTEAFF.

This chain uses TRBV5-4 with TRBJ2-3; tentatively, D is TRBD1 (6 bases). Between the trimmed V and J ends, which lost 2 bases and 6 bases, there was a span of 16 bases. Germline CDR1 SGHNT, CDR2 YYREEE (reference sequence). This CDR3 region has 15 residues. The CDR3 DNA is TGTGCCAGCAGCTTCCAGACGGTAGGGGGTGATACGCAGTATTTT. Translated, it gives CASSFQTVGGDTQYF.

V and J are TRBV7-9 and TRBJ2-7; TRBD2 might be the D (5 bases). Trimming left V 5 bases short and J 3 bases short, with 11 bases between. Germline CDR1 is SEHNR and CDR2 is FQNEAQ (reference sequence). The CDR3 totals 13 residues. CDR3 in amino acids: CASSRGEDYEQYF. CDR3 sequence (DNA): TGTGCCAGCAGCCGGGGAGAAGACTACGAGCAGTACTTC. Variable domain in full (rest from reference TRBV7-9 and TRBJ2-7): DTGVSQNPRHKITKRGQNVTFRCDPISEHNRLYWYRQTLGQGPEFLTYFQNEAQLEKSRLLSDRFSAERPKGSFSTLEIQRTEQGDSAMYLCASSRGEDYEQYFGPGTRLTVT.

This chain connects TRBV6-2 or TRBV6-3 to TRBJ1-3; unclear D gene. CDR1 is MNHEY, CDR2 SVGEGT, per germline. CDR3 length: 18 amino acids. Trimming left V 2 bases short and J 1 base short, with 18 bases between. The CDR3 sequence: CASSYPTEGTVSGNTIYF. The CDR3 DNA sequence: TGTGCCAGCAGTTACCCCACGGAAGGAACAGTTTCTGGAAACACCATATATTTT.

This rearrangement joins TRBV18 to TRBJ1-4, with 8 bases lining up with TRBD1. The CDR3 loop spans 14 amino acids. The V and J ends lost 4 bases and 7 bases, in that order; junction bases with no gene match: 5. Germline V gene sequence: CDR1 KGHSH, CDR2 LQKENI. The CDR3 DNA reads as TGTGCCAGCTCACTTGGACAGGGTATTGAAAAACTGTTTTTT. It translates to CASSLGQGIEKLFF.

The V gene is TRBV6-6, the J gene TRBJ1-1; 8 nucleotides line up with TRBD1. The CDR3 loop spans 17 amino acids. Looked up from germline, CDR1 is MNHNY and CDR2 is SVGAGI (reference sequence). V shed 5 bases, J shed 3 bases, and the junction held 14 bases outside the gene matches. As DNA, the CDR3 is TGTGCCAGCAGTCCGGGGACAGGATGGGCTTCGGACACTGAAGCTTTCTTT. It translates to CASSPGTGWASDTEAFF.

This chain links TRBV6-5 with TRBJ1-2; no clear D gene. CDR3 size: 14 residues. Trimming removed 2 bases at V and 5 bases at J, with 12 bases between. Per the germline V gene, CDR1 is MNHEY and CDR2 is SVGAGI. CDR3 sequence (DNA): TGTGCCAGCAGTTACGGGCAGGCCAGATATGGCTACACCTTC. Its translation: CASSYGQARYGYTF.

This chain links TRBV20-1 with TRBJ2-3; D may be TRBD1 or TRBD2 (5 bases each). The length of the CDR3 is 14 residues. The germline V gene encodes CDR1 DFQATT and CDR2 SNEGSKA (reference sequence). With 3 bases removed from V and 0 bases from J, the gap between germline ends came to 10 bases. CDR3 DNA sequence: TGCAGTGCTAGTATGGGACCGAGCACAGATACGCAGTATTTT. This sequence encodes CSASMGPSTDTQYF.

The J gene is TRBJ1-5, the V gene TRBV7-8; no definite D call. V was shortened by 6 bases and J by 4 bases, with 13 bases between the two germline ends. The CDR3 is 14 residues long. Germline V gene sequence: CDR1 SGHVS, CDR2 FQNEAQ. The CDR3 spells CASRDFGPNQPQHF. CDR3 DNA: TGTGCCAGCAGGGATTTTGGGCCGAATCAGCCCCAGCATTTT.

On this clone: Additional DNA sequences in this sample encode the identical CDR3. This chain joins TRBV27 and TRBJ1-1; tentative D call: TRBD1 (5 bases). Germline-derived CDR1 and CDR2 are MNHEY and SMNVEV (reference sequence). The V end lost 5 bases, the J end lost 1 base, and 11 bases lay between the germline ends. This CDR3 comprises 14 residues. CDR3 coding DNA: TGTGCCAGCAGTCCCCGCACAGGGAACACTGAAGCTTTCTTT. Protein sequence: CASSPRTGNTEAFF.

The V gene is TRBV10-3, the J gene TRBJ2-2, with 9 bases identical to TRBD2. Germline CDR1 is ENHRY and CDR2 is SYGVKD. V shed 6 bases, J shed 3 bases, and the junction held 5 bases outside the gene matches. This CDR3 is 15 amino acids long. CDR3 in DNA: TGTGCCATCAGCCGACTAGCGGAGGACACCGGGGAGCTGTTTTTT. Translating gives CAISRLAEDTGELFF.

The DNA of the CDR3 is TGTGCCAGCAGCTTCAGTCCCGGGACAGGGGCCAATGAGCAGTTCTTC. Protein sequence: CASSFSPGTGANEQFF. The chain recombines TRBV5-5 with TRBJ2-1, with 10 nucleotides matching TRBD1. J was trimmed by 6 bases and V by 2 bases; bases with no gene match: 8. This CDR3 comprises 16 residues. The germline V gene has CDR1 SGHKS and CDR2 YYEKEE (reference sequence).

The V and J genes are TRBV5-1 and TRBJ1-6; perhaps TRBD1 as D (5 bases). The germline CDR1 and CDR2 sequences are SGHRS and YFSETQ. The CDR3 runs to 15 residues. V was pared by 2 bases and J by 4 bases, with 10 bases between. The CDR3 here is CASSFKDRYNSPLHF. For the CDR3, the DNA is TGCGCCAGCAGCTTTAAAGACAGATATAATTCACCCCTCCACTTT.

For this clone: A junction end diverges from the germline sequence, so it may reflect a read error. This chain connects TRBV7-9 to TRBJ1-2; a weak D match, TRBD1 (6 bases). The CDR3 has 11 amino acids. Germline values: CDR1 SEHNR, CDR2 FQNEAQ (reference sequence). CDR3 in DNA: TGTGCCAGCAGCTTAGATGACAGGTACTCCTTC. Translating gives CASSLDDRYSF.

This CDR3 is CASSFRDRNSPLHF. CDR3 bases: TGTGCCAGCAGCTTCCGGGACAGAAATTCACCCCTCCACTTT. V usage is TRBV7-2 and J usage is TRBJ1-6; 7 bases are a match to TRBD1. V shed 3 bases and J 7 bases; nucleotides not matched to a gene: 3. The germline CDR1 and CDR2 sequences are SGHTA and FQGNSA. The CDR3 consists of 14 residues.

This clone was seen repeatedly, ten times or more. The chain combines TRBV3-1 (or the pseudogene TRBV3-2) with TRBJ1-6; 9 positions agree with TRBD1. The germline V gene has CDR1 LGHDT and CDR2 YNNKEL (reference sequence). Trimming took 1 base from V and 7 from J; bases not matched to a gene: 11. CDR3 length: 18 amino acids. Written as DNA, the CDR3 is TGTGCCAGCAGCCAAGCTCACGGGGGACAGGGCCGGAATTCACCCCTCCACTTT. This encodes CASSQAHGGQGRNSPLHF.

This clone showed up just once. The V gene is TRBV5-6, the J gene TRBJ1-2; D is perhaps TRBD1 (5 bases). The germline V and J ends were trimmed by 4 bases and 4 bases, with 14 bases remaining between them. Germline V gives CDR1 SGHDT, CDR2 YYEEEE. The CDR3 spans 14 residues. This CDR3 is CASSDIRGVYGYTF. CDR3 bases: TGTGCCAGCAGCGACATACGGGGGGTCTATGGCTACACCTTC.

CDR3: CASSLESLGYEQYF. The CDR3 DNA sequence: TGCGCCAGCAGCTTGGAGTCTCTGGGCTACGAGCAGTACTTC. The chain has TRBV5-1 and TRBJ2-7; D gene uncertain. From germline, CDR1 is SGHRS and CDR2 YFSETQ. V lost 0 bases, J lost 3 bases, and 10 bases lay in between. The CDR3 runs to 14 residues.

This clone was recorded once. This chain connects TRBV9 to TRBJ2-7, with a tentative D call TRBD2 (5 bases). The CDR3 runs 11 residues. CDR1 is SGDLS, CDR2 YYNGEE, per germline. V was cut by 4 bases and J by 9 bases, with 11 bases left in between. The CDR3 region is CASSSSEGQYF. CDR3 DNA: TGTGCCAGCAGCTCCTCCGAGGGGCAGTACTTC.

J is TRBJ1-5 and V is TRBV19; TRBD1 agrees at 10 bases. After removal of 4 bases from V and 3 bases from J, the junction contained 9 bases not matched to a gene. The germline CDR1 and CDR2 sequences are LNHDA and SQIVND (reference sequence). This CDR3 has 17 residues. The CDR3 is CASSTTGQGENNQPQHF. CDR3 nucleotide sequence: TGTGCCAGTAGTACCACAGGACAGGGGGAAAACAATCAGCCCCAGCATTTT.

The chain carries TRBV25-1 and TRBJ1-4; D may be TRBD1 (5 bases). The CDR3 runs to 11 residues. Germline V gene lookup returns CDR1 MGHDK and CDR2 SYGVNS. The ends were cut back, 7 bases at V and 14 bases at J, with 14 bases in the middle. This CDR3 reads CASMPWDGLFF. CDR3 coding DNA: TGTGCCAGCATGCCCTGGGACGGGCTGTTTTTT.

This sequence joins TRBV7-2 and TRBJ1-5; maybe TRBD1 (5 bases). The germline V gene encodes CDR1 SGHTA and CDR2 FQGNSA. V was clipped by 1 base and J by 7 bases, with 11 bases between them. The CDR3 runs to 14 residues. CDR3 DNA: TGTGCCAGCAGCTTAGTAGGGAGGGACCAGCCCCAGCATTTT. This codes for CASSLVGRDQPQHF. Full variable domain (remainder filled in from reference TRBV7-2 and TRBJ1-5): GAGVSQSPSNKVTEKGKDVELRCDPISGHTALYWYRQSLGQGLEFLIYFQGNSAPDKSGLPSDRFSAERTGGSVSTLTIQRTQQEDSAVYLCASSLVGRDQPQHFGDGTRLSIL.